This T cell receptor (beta chain) was obtained from a study of cytomegalovirus exposure and HLA in healthy donors. Study details: Genotyping of roughly 400 donors showed that about 79% belonged to the Caucasian-associated ancestry cluster. Broader study findings: Testing in vitro showed a few CMV-associated chains specific for CMV antigens. Rare sequences made up most TCRs, while some public TCRs were found in many donors.

The study ran its PCR with 60 Vbeta and 13 Jbeta primers. Sequencing used immunoSEQ multiplex PCR; TCRdb keeps in-frame clones, though not all of them. The sample contains roughly 100,000 clones, about three quarters of which appear only once. The germline CDR1 and CDR2 sequences are SGHTA and FQGNSA. J was trimmed by 5 bases and V by 0 bases; bases with no gene match: 2. The CDR3 length is 15 residues. This clone was seen a handful of times. Antigen unknown. The chain carries TRBV7-2 and TRBJ1-2, with 11 positions matching TRBD1. The specimen sequenced was PBMCs. This sequence was found in a female donor in good health and CMV-seropositive. CDR3 amino acids: CASSLAGTGGYGYTF. In DNA, the CDR3 is TGTGCCAGCAGCTTAGCCGGGACAGGGGGATATGGCTACACCTTC.